These 9 T cell receptor beta chains originate from one sample sequenced in a study of T cells in localized non-small cell lung cancer (TCRdb year 2020). The library relied on the immunoSEQ multiplex PCR assay. TCRdb took over this immuneACCESS table, retaining in-frame rearrangements with V and J assigned. Such tables are incomplete; in checked studies, under half of the missing clones stem from an unresolved V gene, and the remainder is unexplained. The sample data list about 3,500 clones, and 42% of these were observed just once. 15% to 19% of the sample comes from the top ten. The sample consisted of lung tumor tissue, taken before any cancer treatment. These receptors all stem from a male donor aged 60 or older with stage I lung adenocarcinoma.

This clone was detected a few times. The CDR3 reads CASSLTHNWGEQYF. The CDR3 coding sequence is TGTGCCAGCAGCTTAACCCATAATTGGGGCGAGCAGTACTTC. J is TRBJ2-7 and V is TRBV11-1; D gene ambiguous. CDR3 length equals 14 residues. Per germline, CDR1 SGHAT and CDR2 FQDESV (reference sequence). V lost 2 bases to trimming and J lost 6 bases, with 14 bases between them.

This clone is deemed medium-sized. The V call is TRBV9, the J call TRBJ2-7; 7 positions agree with TRBD1. From germline, CDR1 is SGDLS and CDR2 YYNGEE. The CDR3 totals 15 residues. The trim removed 4 bases at V and 3 bases at J, leaving 10 bases unmatched. The CDR3 here is CASSWKGASNYEQYF. In DNA form, the CDR3 reads TGTGCCAGCAGCTGGAAGGGGGCCTCTAACTACGAGCAGTACTTC. The full variable domain, completed using reference TRBV9 and TRBJ2-7, is DSGVTQTPKHLITATGQRVTLRCSPRSGDLSVYWYQQSLDQGLQFLIQYYNGEERAKGNILERFSAQQFPDLHSELNLSSLELGDSALYFCASSWKGASNYEQYFGPGTRLTVT.

This clone rates as medium-sized. This chain joins TRBV6-8 and TRBJ2-3, with TRBD2 matching over 7 bases. The CDR3 has 13 residues. The V gene's germline CDR1 is MNHGY and CDR2 SAAAGT. V dropped 5 bases and J dropped 2; count of bases not matched to a gene: 1. The CDR3 is CASSSGDTDTQYF. In DNA, the CDR3 is TGTGCCAGCAGTAGCGGGGACACAGATACGCAGTATTTT.

The chain combines TRBV18 with TRBJ2-7; D gene uncertain. There are 13 residues in the CDR3. The V and J ends lost 2 bases and 7 bases respectively, with 12 bases between them. Germline V CDR1 and CDR2: KGHSH, LQKENI. The CDR3, as DNA: TGTGCCAGCTCACCAGAAACCCGTGAAGAGCAGTACTTC. Residues: CASSPETREEQYF.

This clone was recorded a few times. The genes are TRBV19 and TRBJ1-3; 9 bases are a match to TRBD1. The CDR3 sequence is 15 residues long. Germline V gene lookup returns CDR1 LNHDA and CDR2 SQIVND (reference sequence). J lost 0 bases, V lost 7 bases, and 4 bases had no gene match. Here the CDR3 reads CASTRDRDSGNTIYF. The CDR3 region has the DNA TGTGCCAGTACAAGGGACAGGGACTCTGGAAACACCATATATTTT. Variable domain in full (rest from reference TRBV19 and TRBJ1-3): DGGITQSPKYLFRKEGQNVTLSCEQNLNHDAMYWYRQDPGQGLRLIYYSQIVNDFQKGDIAEGYSVSREKKESFPLTVTSAQKNPTAFYLCASTRDRDSGNTIYFGEGSWLTVV.

A few counts support this clone. The J gene is TRBJ1-5, the V gene TRBV30, with D maybe TRBD1 (6 bases). Between the trimmed V and J ends, which lost 2 bases and 10 bases, there was a span of 12 bases. The CDR3 sequence is 12 residues long. CDR1 is GTSNPN and CDR2 is SVGIG in the germline V gene (reference sequence). Here the CDR3 DNA reads TGTGCCTGGAGTACAGGGAAATCCCCCCAGCATTTT. It translates to CAWSTGKSPQHF.

The V call is TRBV28, the J call TRBJ1-2, with 8 bases aligning to TRBD1. With V trimmed by 3 bases and J by 2 bases, 8 bases remained unmatched. The CDR3 covers 16 residues. Germline CDR1 reads MDHEN; CDR2 reads SYDVKM. CDR3: CASSFRRGQANYGYTF. CDR3 DNA: TGTGCCAGCAGTTTTCGCAGGGGGCAGGCCAACTATGGCTACACCTTC.

This clone was seen more than once but under ten times. V gene TRBV9 combines with J gene TRBJ2-7; D is tentatively TRBD1 or TRBD2 (5 bases each). Germline lookup yields CDR1 SGDLS and CDR2 YYNGEE. The germline V and J ends were trimmed by 3 bases and 4 bases, with 8 bases remaining between them. The CDR3 spans 12 residues. CDR3 nucleotides: TGTGCCAGCAGCGGGGACGGGTACGAGCAGTACTTC. Translating it yields CASSGDGYEQYF.

In its sample, this clone was seen a few times. V is TRBV9 and J is TRBJ1-2; maybe TRBD1 (6 bases). This CDR3 contains 14 residues. Looked up from germline, CDR1 is SGDLS and CDR2 is YYNGEE. The V end lost 5 bases, the J end lost 2 bases, and 13 bases lay between the germline ends. The DNA of the CDR3 is TGTGCCAGCAGTAACAGGGACAAGAACTATGGCTACACCTTC. This translates into CASSNRDKNYGYTF.